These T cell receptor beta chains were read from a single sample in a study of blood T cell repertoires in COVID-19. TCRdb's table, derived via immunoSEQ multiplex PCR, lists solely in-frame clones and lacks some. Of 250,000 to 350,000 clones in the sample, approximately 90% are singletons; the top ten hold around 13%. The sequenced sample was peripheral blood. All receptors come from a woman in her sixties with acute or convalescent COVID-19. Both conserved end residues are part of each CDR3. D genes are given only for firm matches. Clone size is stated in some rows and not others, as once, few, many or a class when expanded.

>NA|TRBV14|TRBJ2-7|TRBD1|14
TGTGCCAGCAGTTCCGGGGACAGGGGCGACGAGCAGTACTTC
CASSSGDRGDEQYF
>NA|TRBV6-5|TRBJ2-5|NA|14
TGTGCCAGCAGTTACCAGGGGATTTTGGAGACCCAGTACTTC
CASSYQGILETQYF
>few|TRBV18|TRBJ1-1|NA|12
TGTGCCAGCTCAGTCATGAACACTGAAGCTTTCTTT
CASSVMNTEAFF
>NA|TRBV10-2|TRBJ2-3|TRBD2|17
TGCGCCAGCACCGAATGGGCGGGGGTCTCTCGTAAAGATACGCAGTATTTT
CASTEWAGVSRKDTQYF
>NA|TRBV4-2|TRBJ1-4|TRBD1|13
TGTGCCAGCCGTCGGCCAGGGGGAGAAAAACTGTTTTTT
CASRRPGGEKLFF
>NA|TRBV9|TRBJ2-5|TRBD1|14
TGTGCCAGCAGTCGCCGGGACAGCCAAGAGACCCAGTACTTC
CASSRRDSQETQYF
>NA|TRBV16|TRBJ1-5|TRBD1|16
TGTGCCAGCAGCCAAGCAGAACAGGGGTCAGTTCAGCCCCAGCATTTT
CASSQAEQGSVQPQHF
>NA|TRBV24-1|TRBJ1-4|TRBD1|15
TGTGCCACCAGCTCAGGACAGGGACGGAATGAAAAACTGTTTTTT
CATSSGQGRNEKLFF
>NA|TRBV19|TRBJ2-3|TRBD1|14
TGTGCCAGCTCGGGACAGGGCTTCCCAGATACGCAGTATTTT
CASSGQGFPDTQYF
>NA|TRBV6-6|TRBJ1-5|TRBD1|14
TGTGCCACCAGACAGGGGAATAGGAATCAGCCCCAGCATTTT
CATRQGNRNQPQHF
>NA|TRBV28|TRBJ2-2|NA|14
TGTGCCAGCAGTTCGGGTGGGGGGACCGGGGAGCTGTTTTTT
CASSSGGGTGELFF
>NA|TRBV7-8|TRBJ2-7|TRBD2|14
TGTGCCAGCAGGTTCAGCGGGAATACTTACGAGCAGTACTTC
CASRFSGNTYEQYF
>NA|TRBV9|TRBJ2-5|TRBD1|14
TGTGCCAGCAGCGGAGACAGGGTTGAAGAGACCCAGTACTTC
CASSGDRVEETQYF
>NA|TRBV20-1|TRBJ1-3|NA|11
TGCAGTGCTCGCCGGGACAAGGTGCCGTTTTTT
CSARRDKVPFF
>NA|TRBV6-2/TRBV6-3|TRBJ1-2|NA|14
TGTGCCAGCAGTAACCGAGGACAGCTCTATGGCTACACCTTC
CASSNRGQLYGYTF
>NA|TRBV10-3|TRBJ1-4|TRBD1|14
TGTGCCATCAGTGGACAGGGCTTAGATGAAAAACTGTTTTTT
CAISGQGLDEKLFF
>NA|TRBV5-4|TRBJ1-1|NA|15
TGTGCCAGCAGCTTTTCAGGGAGGGGGAACACTGAAGCTTTCTTT
CASSFSGRGNTEAFF
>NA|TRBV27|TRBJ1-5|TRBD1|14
TGTGCCAGCAGTTCCGGGACAGGGGGTCAGCCCCAGCATTTT
CASSSGTGGQPQHF
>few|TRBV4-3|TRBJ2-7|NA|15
TGCGCCAGCAGCCAAGCTCGTGGCTCAGACTACGAGCAGTACTTC
CASSQARGSDYEQYF